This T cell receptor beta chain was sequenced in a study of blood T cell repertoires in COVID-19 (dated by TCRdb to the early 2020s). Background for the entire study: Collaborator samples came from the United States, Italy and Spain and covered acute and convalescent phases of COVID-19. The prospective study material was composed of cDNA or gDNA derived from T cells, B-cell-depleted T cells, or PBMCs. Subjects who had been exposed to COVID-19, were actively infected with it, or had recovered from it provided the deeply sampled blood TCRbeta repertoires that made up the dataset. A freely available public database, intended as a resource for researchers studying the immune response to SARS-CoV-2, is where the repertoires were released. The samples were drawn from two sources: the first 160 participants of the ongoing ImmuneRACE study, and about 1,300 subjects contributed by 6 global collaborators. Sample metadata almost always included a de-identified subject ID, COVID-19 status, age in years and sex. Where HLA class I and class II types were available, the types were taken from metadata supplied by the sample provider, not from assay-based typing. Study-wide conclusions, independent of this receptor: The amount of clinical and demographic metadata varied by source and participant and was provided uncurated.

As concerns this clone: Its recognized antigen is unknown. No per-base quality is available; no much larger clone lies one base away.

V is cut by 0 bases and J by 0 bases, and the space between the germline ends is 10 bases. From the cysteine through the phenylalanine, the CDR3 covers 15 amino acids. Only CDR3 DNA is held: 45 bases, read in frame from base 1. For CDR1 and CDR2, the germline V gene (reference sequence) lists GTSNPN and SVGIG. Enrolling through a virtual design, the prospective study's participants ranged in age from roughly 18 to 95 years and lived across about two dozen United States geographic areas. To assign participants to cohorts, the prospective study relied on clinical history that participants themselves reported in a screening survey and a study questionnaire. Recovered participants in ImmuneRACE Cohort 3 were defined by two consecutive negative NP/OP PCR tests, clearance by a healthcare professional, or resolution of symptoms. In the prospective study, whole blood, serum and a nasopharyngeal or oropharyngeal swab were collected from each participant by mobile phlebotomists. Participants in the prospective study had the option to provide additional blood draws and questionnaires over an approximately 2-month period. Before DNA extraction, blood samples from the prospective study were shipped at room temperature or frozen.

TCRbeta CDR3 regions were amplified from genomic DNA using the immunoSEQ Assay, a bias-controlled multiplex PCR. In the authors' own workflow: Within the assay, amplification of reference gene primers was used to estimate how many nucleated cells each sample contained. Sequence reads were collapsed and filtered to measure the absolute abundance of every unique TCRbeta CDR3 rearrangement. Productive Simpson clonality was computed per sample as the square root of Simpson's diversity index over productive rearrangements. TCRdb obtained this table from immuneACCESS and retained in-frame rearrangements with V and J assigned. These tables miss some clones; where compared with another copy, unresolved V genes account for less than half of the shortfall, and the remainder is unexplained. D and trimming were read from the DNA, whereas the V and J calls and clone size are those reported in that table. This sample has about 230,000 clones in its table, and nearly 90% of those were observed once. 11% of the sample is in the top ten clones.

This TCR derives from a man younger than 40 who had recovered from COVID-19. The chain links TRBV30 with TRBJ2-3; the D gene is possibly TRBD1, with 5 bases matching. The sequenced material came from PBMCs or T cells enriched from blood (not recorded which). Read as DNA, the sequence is TGTGCCTGGAGTGTACGGACACTTAGCACAGATACGCAGTATTTT. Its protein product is CAWSVRTLSTDTQYF. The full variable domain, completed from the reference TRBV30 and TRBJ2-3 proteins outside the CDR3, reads SQTIHQWPATLVQPVGSPLSLECTVEGTSNPNLYWYRQAAGRGLQLLFYSVGIGQISSEVPQNLSASRPQDRQFILSSKKLLLSDSGFYLCAWSVRTLSTDTQYFGPGTRLTVL.